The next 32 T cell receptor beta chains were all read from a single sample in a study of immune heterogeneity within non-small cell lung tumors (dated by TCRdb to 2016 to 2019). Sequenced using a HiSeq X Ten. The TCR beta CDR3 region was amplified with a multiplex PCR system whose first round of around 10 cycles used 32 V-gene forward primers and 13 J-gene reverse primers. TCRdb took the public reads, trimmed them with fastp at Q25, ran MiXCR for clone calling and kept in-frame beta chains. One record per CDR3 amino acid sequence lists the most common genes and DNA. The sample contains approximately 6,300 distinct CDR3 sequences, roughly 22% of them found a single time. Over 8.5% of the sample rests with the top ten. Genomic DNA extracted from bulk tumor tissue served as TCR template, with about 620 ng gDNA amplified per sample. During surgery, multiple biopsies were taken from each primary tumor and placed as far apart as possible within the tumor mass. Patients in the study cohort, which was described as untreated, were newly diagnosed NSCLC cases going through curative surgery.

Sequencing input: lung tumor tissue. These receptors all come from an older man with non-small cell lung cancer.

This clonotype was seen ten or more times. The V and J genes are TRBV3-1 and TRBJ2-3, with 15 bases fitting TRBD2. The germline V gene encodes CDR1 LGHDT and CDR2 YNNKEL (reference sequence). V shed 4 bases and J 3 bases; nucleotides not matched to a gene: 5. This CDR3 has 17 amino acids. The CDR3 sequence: CASSPVGLAGGTDTQYF. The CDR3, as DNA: TGTGCCAGCAGCCCAGTGGGACTAGCGGGGGGAACAGATACGCAGTATTTT.

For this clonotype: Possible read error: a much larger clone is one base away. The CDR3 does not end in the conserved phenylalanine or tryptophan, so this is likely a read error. CDR3 in amino acids: CASTSGRGAYEQYL. The CDR3 DNA follows: TGTGCCAGCACCAGCGGTCGGGGAGCCTACGAGCAGTACCTC. The chain couples TRBV6-1 to TRBJ2-7; D possibly corresponds to TRBD2 (5 bases). Trimming pared 7 bases from V and 2 bases from J, leaving 15 bases between. This CDR3 has 14 amino acids. Germline V gene data show CDR1 as MNHNS and CDR2 as SASEGT.

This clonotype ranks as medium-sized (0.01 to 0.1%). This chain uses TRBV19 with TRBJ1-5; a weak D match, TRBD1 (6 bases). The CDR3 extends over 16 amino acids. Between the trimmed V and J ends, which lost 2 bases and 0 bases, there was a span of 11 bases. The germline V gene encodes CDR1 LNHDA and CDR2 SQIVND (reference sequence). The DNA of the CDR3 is TGTGCCAGTAGTATAAAGGGGGGCGTTAGCAATCAGCCCCAGCATTTT. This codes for CASSIKGGVSNQPQHF.

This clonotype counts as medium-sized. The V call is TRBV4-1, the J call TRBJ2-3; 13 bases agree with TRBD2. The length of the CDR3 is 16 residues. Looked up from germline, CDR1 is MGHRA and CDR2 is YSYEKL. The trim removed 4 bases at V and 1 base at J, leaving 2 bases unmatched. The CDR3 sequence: CASSRGTSGGTDTQYF. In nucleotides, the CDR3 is TGCGCCAGCAGCCGAGGGACTAGCGGGGGCACAGATACGCAGTATTTT.

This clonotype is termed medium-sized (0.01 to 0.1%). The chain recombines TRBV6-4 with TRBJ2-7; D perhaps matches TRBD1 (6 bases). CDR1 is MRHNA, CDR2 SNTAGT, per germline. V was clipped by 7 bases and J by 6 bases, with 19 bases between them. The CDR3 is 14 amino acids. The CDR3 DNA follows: TGTGCCAGCATGTATAGGGGGATCGGAAGCGAGCAGTACTTC. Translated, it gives CASMYRGIGSEQYF.

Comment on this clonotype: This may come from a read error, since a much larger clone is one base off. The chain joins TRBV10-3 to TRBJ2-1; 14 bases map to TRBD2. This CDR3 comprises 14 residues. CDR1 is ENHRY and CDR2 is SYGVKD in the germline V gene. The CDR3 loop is CSIRGTSGSAEQFF. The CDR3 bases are TGTTCCATCAGGGGGACTAGCGGGAGTGCTGAGCAGTTCTTC.

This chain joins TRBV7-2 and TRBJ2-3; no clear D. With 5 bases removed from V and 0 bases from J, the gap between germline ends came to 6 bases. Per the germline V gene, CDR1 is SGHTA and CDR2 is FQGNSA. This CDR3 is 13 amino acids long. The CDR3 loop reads CASSTPSTDTQYF. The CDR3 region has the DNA TGTGCCAGCAGCACTCCTAGCACAGATACGCAGTATTTT.

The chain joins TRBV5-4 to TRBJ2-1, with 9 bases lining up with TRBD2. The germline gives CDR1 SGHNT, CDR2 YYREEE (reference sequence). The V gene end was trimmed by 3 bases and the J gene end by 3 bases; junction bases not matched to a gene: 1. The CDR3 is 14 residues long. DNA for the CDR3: TGTGCCAGCAGCTCTAGCGGGATCTACAATGAGCAGTTCTTC. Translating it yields CASSSSGIYNEQFF.

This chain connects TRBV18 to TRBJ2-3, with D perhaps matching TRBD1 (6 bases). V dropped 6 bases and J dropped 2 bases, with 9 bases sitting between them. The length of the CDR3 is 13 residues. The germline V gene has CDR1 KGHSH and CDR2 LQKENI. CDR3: CASSRDNTDTQYF. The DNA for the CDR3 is TGTGCCAGCTCTCGGGACAACACAGATACGCAGTATTTT.

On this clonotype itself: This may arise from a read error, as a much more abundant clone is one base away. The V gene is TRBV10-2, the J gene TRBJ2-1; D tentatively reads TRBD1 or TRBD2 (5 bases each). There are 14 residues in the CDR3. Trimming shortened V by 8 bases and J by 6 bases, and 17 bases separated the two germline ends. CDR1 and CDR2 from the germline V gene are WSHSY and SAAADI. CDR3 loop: CASEGSTLCNEQFF. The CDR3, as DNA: TGCGCCAGCGAGGGGAGTACCCTATGCAATGAGCAGTTCTTC.

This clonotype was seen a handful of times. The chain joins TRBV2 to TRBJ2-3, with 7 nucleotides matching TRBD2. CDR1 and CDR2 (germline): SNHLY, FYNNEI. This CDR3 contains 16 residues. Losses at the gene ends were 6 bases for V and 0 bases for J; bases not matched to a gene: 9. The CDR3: CASSLGGLGSTDTQYF. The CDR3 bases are TGTGCCAGCAGCCTGGGAGGGCTAGGTAGCACAGATACGCAGTATTTT.

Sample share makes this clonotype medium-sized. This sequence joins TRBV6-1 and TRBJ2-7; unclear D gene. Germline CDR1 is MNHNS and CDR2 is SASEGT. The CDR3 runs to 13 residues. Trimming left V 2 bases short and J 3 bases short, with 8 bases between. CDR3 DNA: TGTGCCAGCAGTGAATCCTGGGACTACGAGCAGTACTTC. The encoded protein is CASSESWDYEQYF.

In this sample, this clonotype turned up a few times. This CDR3 is CASRALTGEGITQYF. As DNA, the CDR3 is TGTGCCAGCAGGGCACTGACAGGGGAGGGCATAACCCAGTACTTC. V gene TRBV6-1 combines with J gene TRBJ2-5; D is perhaps TRBD1 (8 bases). CDR3 length equals 15 residues. CDR1 is MNHNS, CDR2 SASEGT, per germline. V lost 6 bases and J lost 8, with 22 bases in between.

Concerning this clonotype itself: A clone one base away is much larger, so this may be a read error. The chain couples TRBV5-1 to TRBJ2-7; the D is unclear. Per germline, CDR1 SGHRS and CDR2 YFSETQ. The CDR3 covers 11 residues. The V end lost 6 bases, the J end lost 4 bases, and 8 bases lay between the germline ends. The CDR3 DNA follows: TGCGCCAGCATCTCGGCGTACGAGCAGTACTTC. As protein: CASISAYEQYF.

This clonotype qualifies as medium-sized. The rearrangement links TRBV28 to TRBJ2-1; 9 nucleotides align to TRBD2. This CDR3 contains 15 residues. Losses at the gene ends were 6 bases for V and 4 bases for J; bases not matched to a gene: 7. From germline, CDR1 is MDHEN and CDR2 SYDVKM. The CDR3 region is CASRGSGRGYNEQFF. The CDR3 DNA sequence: TGTGCCAGCAGGGGTAGCGGGAGAGGTTACAATGAGCAGTTCTTC.

The CDR3 loop is CSVAGRGTEAFF. CDR3 in DNA: TGCAGCGTCGCGGGACGGGGCACTGAAGCTTTCTTT. The chain has TRBV29-1 and TRBJ1-1, with a weak D call TRBD1 (5 bases). The CDR3 runs 12 residues. The V end lost 6 bases, the J end lost 4 bases, and 12 bases lay between the germline ends. The germline CDR1 and CDR2 sequences are SQVTM and ANQGSEA.

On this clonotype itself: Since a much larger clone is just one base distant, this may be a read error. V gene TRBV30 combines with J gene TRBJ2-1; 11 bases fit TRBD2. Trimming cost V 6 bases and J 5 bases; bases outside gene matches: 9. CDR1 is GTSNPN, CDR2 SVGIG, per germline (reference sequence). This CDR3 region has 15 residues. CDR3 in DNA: TGTGCCTGTCCCTTCCTAGCGGGAGGTGACAATGAGCAGTTCTTC. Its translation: CACPFLAGGDNEQFF.

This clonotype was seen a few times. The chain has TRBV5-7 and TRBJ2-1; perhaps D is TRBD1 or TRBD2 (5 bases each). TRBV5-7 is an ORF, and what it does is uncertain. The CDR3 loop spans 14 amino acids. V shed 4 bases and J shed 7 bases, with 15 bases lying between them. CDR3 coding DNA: TGTGCCAGCAGCACCCGGGACGCCTTGAATGAGCAGTTCTTC. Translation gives CASSTRDALNEQFF.

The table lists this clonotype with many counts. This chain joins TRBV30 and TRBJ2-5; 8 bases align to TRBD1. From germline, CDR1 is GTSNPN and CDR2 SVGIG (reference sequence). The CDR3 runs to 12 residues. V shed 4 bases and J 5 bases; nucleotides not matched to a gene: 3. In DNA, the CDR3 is TGTGCCTGGACAGGGGGCCTGGAGACCCAGTACTTC. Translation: CAWTGGLETQYF.

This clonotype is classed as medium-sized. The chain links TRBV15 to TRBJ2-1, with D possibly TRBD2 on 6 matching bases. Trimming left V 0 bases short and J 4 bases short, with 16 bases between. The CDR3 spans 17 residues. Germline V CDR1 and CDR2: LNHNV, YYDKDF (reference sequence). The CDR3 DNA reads TGTGCCACCAGCAGAGATCCTCCCGGGAGTGTATACAATGAGCAGTTCTTC. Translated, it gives CATSRDPPGSVYNEQFF.

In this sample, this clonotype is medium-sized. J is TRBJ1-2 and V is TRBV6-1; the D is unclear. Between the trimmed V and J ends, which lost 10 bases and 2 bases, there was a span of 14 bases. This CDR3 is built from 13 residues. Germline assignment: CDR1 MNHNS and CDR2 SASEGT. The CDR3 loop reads CAIAQDPNYGYTF. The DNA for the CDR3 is TGTGCCATAGCCCAGGATCCAAACTATGGCTACACCTTC.

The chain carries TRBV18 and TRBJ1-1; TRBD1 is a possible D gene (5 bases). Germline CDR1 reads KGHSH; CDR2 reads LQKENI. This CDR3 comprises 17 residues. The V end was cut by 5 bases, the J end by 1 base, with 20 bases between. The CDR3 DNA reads TGTGCCAGCTCATCCCAACCCCCAGGACACCCGAACACTGAAGCTTTCTTT. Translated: CASSSQPPGHPNTEAFF.

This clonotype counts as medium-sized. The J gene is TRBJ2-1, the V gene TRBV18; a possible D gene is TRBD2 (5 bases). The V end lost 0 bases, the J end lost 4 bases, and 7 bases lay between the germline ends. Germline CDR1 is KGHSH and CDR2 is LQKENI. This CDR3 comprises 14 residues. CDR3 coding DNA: TGTGCCAGCTCACCACCGGGAGAATACAATGAGCAGTTCTTC. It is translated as CASSPPGEYNEQFF.

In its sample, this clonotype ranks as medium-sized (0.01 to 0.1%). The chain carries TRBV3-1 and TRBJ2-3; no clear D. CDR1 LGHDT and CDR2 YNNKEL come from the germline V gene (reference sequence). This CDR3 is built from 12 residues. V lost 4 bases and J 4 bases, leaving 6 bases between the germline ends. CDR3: CASSLEADTQYF. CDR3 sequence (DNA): TGTGCCAGCAGCCTCGAGGCAGATACGCAGTATTTT.

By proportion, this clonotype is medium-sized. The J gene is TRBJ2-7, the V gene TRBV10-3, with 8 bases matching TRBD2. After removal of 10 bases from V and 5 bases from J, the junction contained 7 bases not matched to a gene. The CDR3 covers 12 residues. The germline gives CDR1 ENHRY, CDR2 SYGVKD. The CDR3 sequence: CATRGLEDEQYF. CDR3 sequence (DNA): TGTGCCACGCGGGGACTAGAGGACGAGCAGTACTTC.

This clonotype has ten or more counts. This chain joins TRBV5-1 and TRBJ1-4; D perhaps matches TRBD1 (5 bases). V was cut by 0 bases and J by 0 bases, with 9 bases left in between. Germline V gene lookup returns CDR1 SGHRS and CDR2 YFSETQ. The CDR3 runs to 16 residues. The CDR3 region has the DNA TGCGCCAGCAGCTTGGCCTCGGGGGCAACTAATGAAAAACTGTTTTTT. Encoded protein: CASSLASGATNEKLFF.

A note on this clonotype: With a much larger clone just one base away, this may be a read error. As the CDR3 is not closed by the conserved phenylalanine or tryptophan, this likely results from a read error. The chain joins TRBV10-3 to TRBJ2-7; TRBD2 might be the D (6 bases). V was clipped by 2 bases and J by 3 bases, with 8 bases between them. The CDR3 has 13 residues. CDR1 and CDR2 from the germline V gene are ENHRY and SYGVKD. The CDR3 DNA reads TGTGCCATCAGTGAGGCGGGATTCTACGAGCAGTACTCC. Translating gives CAISEAGFYEQYS.

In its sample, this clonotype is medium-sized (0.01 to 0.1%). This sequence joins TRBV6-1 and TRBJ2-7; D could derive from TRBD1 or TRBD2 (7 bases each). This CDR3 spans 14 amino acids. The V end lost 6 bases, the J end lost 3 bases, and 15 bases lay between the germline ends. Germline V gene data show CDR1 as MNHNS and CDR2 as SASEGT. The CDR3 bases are TGTGCCAGCAGACTAGCGACAGGGATCTACGAGCAGTACTTC. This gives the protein CASRLATGIYEQYF.

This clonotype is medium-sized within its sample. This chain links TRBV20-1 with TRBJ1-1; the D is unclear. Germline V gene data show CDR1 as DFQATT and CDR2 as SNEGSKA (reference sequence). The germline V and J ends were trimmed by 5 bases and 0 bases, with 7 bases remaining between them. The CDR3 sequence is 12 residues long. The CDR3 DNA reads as TGCAGTGCTGTGTGGGTGAACACTGAAGCTTTCTTT. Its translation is CSAVWVNTEAFF.

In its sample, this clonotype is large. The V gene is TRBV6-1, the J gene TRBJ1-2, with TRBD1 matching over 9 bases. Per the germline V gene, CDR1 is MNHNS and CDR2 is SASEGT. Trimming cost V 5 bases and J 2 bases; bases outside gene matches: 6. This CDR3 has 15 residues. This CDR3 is CASSKTGTGNYGYTF. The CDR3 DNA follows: TGTGCCAGCAGTAAGACCGGGACAGGGAACTATGGCTACACCTTC.

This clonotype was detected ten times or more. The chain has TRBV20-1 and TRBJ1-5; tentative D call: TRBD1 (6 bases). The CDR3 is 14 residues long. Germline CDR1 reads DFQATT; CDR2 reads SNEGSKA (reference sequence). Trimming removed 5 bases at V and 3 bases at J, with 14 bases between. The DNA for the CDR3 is TGCAGTGCTGGGGGAGGGGGTATCAATCAGCCCCAGCATTTT. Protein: CSAGGGGINQPQHF.

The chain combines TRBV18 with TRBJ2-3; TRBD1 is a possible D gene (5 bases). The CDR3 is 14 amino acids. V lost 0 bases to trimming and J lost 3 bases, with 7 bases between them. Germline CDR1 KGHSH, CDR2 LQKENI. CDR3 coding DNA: TGTGCCAGCTCACCACCTCAGGGAACAGATACGCAGTATTTT. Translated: CASSPPQGTDTQYF. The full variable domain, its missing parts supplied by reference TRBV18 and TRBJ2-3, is NAGVMQNPRHLVRRRGQEARLRCSPMKGHSHVYWYRQLPEEGLKFMVYLQKENIIDESGMPKERFSAEFPKEGPSILRIQQVVRGDSAAYFCASSPPQGTDTQYFGPGTRLTVL.